The rows below give T cell receptor beta chains drawn from one sample of a study of T cells in Graves' hyperthyroidism and ophthalmopathy. TCRdb redid the calling of the multiplex PCR reads with MiXCR, one entry per CDR3 protein. The sample carries about 340,000 distinct CDR3 sequences, over 20% recorded once. Source material: blood. The source is a woman between 45 and 65 years old with Graves' hyperthyroidism. CDR3s include the opening cysteine and the closing phenylalanine or tryptophan. D genes are given only for firm matches. Clone sizes are given selectively: once, few, many, or a class where the clone is expanded.

d_call: .; j_call: TRBJ1-6; cdr3_length: 16; clone_size: many; v_call: TRBV28; cdr3_nt: TGTGCCAGCAGCCCCTCGGGCCTAGCTCATAATTCACCCCTCCACTTT; cdr3_aa: CASSPSGLAHNSPLHF
d_call: .; j_call: TRBJ1-1; cdr3_length: 13; clone_size: many; v_call: TRBV14; cdr3_nt: TGTGCCAGCAGCAAAGCCGAAGGCACTGAAGCTTTCTTT; cdr3_aa: CASSKAEGTEAFF
d_call: .; j_call: TRBJ1-5; cdr3_length: 14; clone_size: few; v_call: TRBV20-1; cdr3_nt: TGCAGTGCGCAACCGGGCAGCCAGCAATCACCCCAGCATTTT; cdr3_aa: CSAQPGSQQSPQHF
d_call: .; j_call: TRBJ1-2; cdr3_length: 14; clone_size: many; v_call: TRBV6-2/TRBV6-3; cdr3_nt: TGTGCCAGCACCCCCGAAGGTCCTAACTATGGCTACACCTTC; cdr3_aa: CASTPEGPNYGYTF
d_call: TRBD1; j_call: TRBJ2-2; cdr3_length: 14; clone_size: many; v_call: TRBV6-4; cdr3_nt: TGTGCCAGCAGTGAAGGACAGGGAATCGGGGAGCTGTTTTTT; cdr3_aa: CASSEGQGIGELFF
d_call: .; j_call: TRBJ1-1; cdr3_length: 14; clone_size: many; v_call: TRBV7-8; cdr3_nt: TGTGCCAGCAGCTTATACGGGTTGAACACTGAAGCTTTCTTT; cdr3_aa: CASSLYGLNTEAFF
d_call: .; j_call: TRBJ2-3; cdr3_length: 13; clone_size: many; v_call: TRBV7-9; cdr3_nt: TGTGCCAGCAGCTCCCTCAGTCCGTATACGCAGTATTTT; cdr3_aa: CASSSLSPYTQYF
d_call: .; j_call: TRBJ2-4; cdr3_length: 17; clone_size: few; v_call: TRBV3-1; cdr3_nt: TGTGCCAGCAGCCAAGCCTTTAGTGGGATAGCCAAAAGCATTCAGTACTTC; cdr3_aa: CASSQAFSGIAKSIQYF
d_call: TRBD1; j_call: TRBJ1-5; cdr3_length: 14; clone_size: many; v_call: TRBV7-9; cdr3_nt: TGTGCCAGCAGCCCGGACAGGCCCTGGCAGCCCCAGCATTTT; cdr3_aa: CASSPDRPWQPQHF
d_call: TRBD1; j_call: TRBJ1-2; cdr3_length: 16; clone_size: many; v_call: TRBV2; cdr3_nt: TGTGCCAGCCAGGGGAGACAGGGAGGATCAAACTATGGCTACACCTTC; cdr3_aa: CASQGRQGGSNYGYTF
d_call: .; j_call: TRBJ2-7; cdr3_length: 15; clone_size: many; v_call: TRBV11-2; cdr3_nt: TGTGCCAGCAGCTTTATGGGCACGAGCTCCTACGAGCAGTACTTC; cdr3_aa: CASSFMGTSSYEQYF
d_call: .; j_call: TRBJ1-1; cdr3_length: 11; clone_size: many; v_call: TRBV28; cdr3_nt: TGTGCCAGCACCCTGAACACTGAAGCTTTCTTT; cdr3_aa: CASTLNTEAFF
d_call: .; j_call: TRBJ1-6; cdr3_length: 13; clone_size: few; v_call: TRBV6-1; cdr3_nt: TGTGCCAGCAGTGACTGGACAGATTCACCCCTCCACTTT; cdr3_aa: CASSDWTDSPLHF
d_call: TRBD1; j_call: TRBJ2-1; cdr3_length: 16; clone_size: many; v_call: TRBV24-1; cdr3_nt: TGTGCCACCAGTGATATTAGGGGACAGGGGAACAATGAGCAGTTCTTC; cdr3_aa: CATSDIRGQGNNEQFF
d_call: .; j_call: TRBJ1-5; cdr3_length: 15; clone_size: .; v_call: TRBV2; cdr3_nt: TGTGCCAGCAGAGTCACAGCTGACAGCAATCAGCCCCAGCATTTT; cdr3_aa: CASRVTADSNQPQHF
d_call: .; j_call: TRBJ2-6; cdr3_length: 14; clone_size: .; v_call: TRBV20-1; cdr3_nt: TGCAGTGCCCCAGTCGGCTCTGGGGCCAACGTCCTGACTTTC; cdr3_aa: CSAPVGSGANVLTF
d_call: TRBD2; j_call: TRBJ2-3; cdr3_length: 15; clone_size: many; v_call: TRBV28; cdr3_nt: TGTGCCAGCAGCCCTAGACAGCGGGAGAGGAATACGCAGTATTTT; cdr3_aa: CASSPRQRERNTQYF
d_call: TRBD1; j_call: TRBJ1-6; cdr3_length: 16; clone_size: few; v_call: TRBV3-1; cdr3_nt: TGTGCCAGCAGCCGAAAATCCACAGGGGGCGTTTCACCCCTCCACTTT; cdr3_aa: CASSRKSTGGVSPLHF
d_call: .; j_call: TRBJ1-4; cdr3_length: 19; clone_size: .; v_call: TRBV6-2/TRBV6-3; cdr3_nt: TGTGCCAGCCGCGCTGAGGGTTTAGTAAGGACCGCAACTAATGAAAAACTGTTTTTT; cdr3_aa: CASRAEGLVRTATNEKLFF
d_call: TRBD2; j_call: TRBJ2-2; cdr3_length: 17; clone_size: many; v_call: TRBV12-3/TRBV12-4; cdr3_nt: TGTGCCAGCAGTACCGGGACTAGCGGGGGGAACACCGGGGAGCTGTTTTTT; cdr3_aa: CASSTGTSGGNTGELFF
d_call: .; j_call: TRBJ1-1; cdr3_length: 16; clone_size: many; v_call: TRBV7-9; cdr3_nt: TGTGCCAGCAGCGACCGTCCCGGGACTATGAACACTGAAGCTTTCTTT; cdr3_aa: CASSDRPGTMNTEAFF
d_call: TRBD2; j_call: TRBJ2-3; cdr3_length: 14; clone_size: many; v_call: TRBV20-1; cdr3_nt: TGCAGTGCGCCGAGACTAGCGAGCCAAGATACGCAGTATTTT; cdr3_aa: CSAPRLASQDTQYF
d_call: TRBD1; j_call: TRBJ1-2; cdr3_length: 11; clone_size: many; v_call: TRBV12-3/TRBV12-4; cdr3_nt: TGTGCCACCACAGGGGCCTATGGCTACACCTTC; cdr3_aa: CATTGAYGYTF
d_call: TRBD2; j_call: TRBJ2-5; cdr3_length: 17; clone_size: few; v_call: TRBV19; cdr3_nt: TGTGCCAGTACTCCTCCCCGAGGGCTAGCGGGAGGAGAGACCCAGTACTTC; cdr3_aa: CASTPPRGLAGGETQYF
d_call: TRBD1; j_call: TRBJ1-3; cdr3_length: 17; clone_size: many; v_call: TRBV11-3; cdr3_nt: TGTGCCAGCAGCCCGCGAACAGGGGGGAGGCTCGGAAACACCATATATTTT; cdr3_aa: CASSPRTGGRLGNTIYF
d_call: TRBD1; j_call: TRBJ1-2; cdr3_length: 14; clone_size: .; v_call: TRBV2; cdr3_nt: TGTGCCAGCAGTGGGACAGGGGCACCCAATGGCTACACCTTC; cdr3_aa: CASSGTGAPNGYTF
d_call: .; j_call: TRBJ2-7; cdr3_length: 14; clone_size: many; v_call: TRBV11-2; cdr3_nt: TGTGCCAGCAGCTTCTCCACAGAGCGCTACGAGCAGTACTTC; cdr3_aa: CASSFSTERYEQYF
d_call: TRBD1; j_call: TRBJ1-4; cdr3_length: 14; clone_size: many; v_call: TRBV7-9; cdr3_nt: TGTGCCAGCAGCCCTCGGGACAGCAATGAAAAACTGTTTTTT; cdr3_aa: CASSPRDSNEKLFF
d_call: TRBD1; j_call: TRBJ1-2; cdr3_length: 14; clone_size: few; v_call: TRBV7-9; cdr3_nt: TGTGCCAGCAGCTTAAGCCAGGGGGTTCGTGGCTACACCTTC; cdr3_aa: CASSLSQGVRGYTF
d_call: .; j_call: TRBJ2-5; cdr3_length: 15; clone_size: many; v_call: TRBV28; cdr3_nt: TGTGCCAGCAGTTTAAGTCCCGGGGGAAAAGAGACCCAGTACTTC; cdr3_aa: CASSLSPGGKETQYF
d_call: .; j_call: TRBJ1-1; cdr3_length: 14; clone_size: .; v_call: TRBV19; cdr3_nt: TGTGCCAGTAGTTCGGACCGCCGTAACACTGAAGCTTTCTTT; cdr3_aa: CASSSDRRNTEAFF
d_call: TRBD1; j_call: TRBJ2-7; cdr3_length: 16; clone_size: many; v_call: TRBV7-9; cdr3_nt: TGTGCCAGCAGCACTCCCGGGACAGGGGGCTTCAACGAGCAGTACTTC; cdr3_aa: CASSTPGTGGFNEQYF
d_call: .; j_call: TRBJ1-3; cdr3_length: 14; clone_size: .; v_call: TRBV4-2; cdr3_nt: TGTGCCGGCAGCCAAGAGCTGGTTGGAAACACCATGTATTTT; cdr3_aa: CAGSQELVGNTMYF
d_call: .; j_call: TRBJ1-1; cdr3_length: 13; clone_size: once; v_call: TRBV7-6; cdr3_nt: TGTGCCAGCAGCTTTACTGGACAGCATGAAGCTTTCTTT; cdr3_aa: CASSFTGQHEAFF
d_call: .; j_call: TRBJ2-5; cdr3_length: 14; clone_size: many; v_call: TRBV11-2; cdr3_nt: TGTGCCAGCAGCCGGACCGGGAGCCAAGAGACCCAGTACTTC; cdr3_aa: CASSRTGSQETQYF
d_call: .; j_call: TRBJ1-5; cdr3_length: 15; clone_size: few; v_call: TRBV18; cdr3_nt: TGTGCCAGCTCACCCCAGGGGCACGGGAATCAGCCCCAGCATTTT; cdr3_aa: CASSPQGHGNQPQHF
d_call: .; j_call: TRBJ2-1; cdr3_length: 15; clone_size: many; v_call: TRBV3-1; cdr3_nt: TGTGCCAGCAGCCAAGATAGGAGACTAGTGGATGAGCAGTTCTTC; cdr3_aa: CASSQDRRLVDEQFF
d_call: TRBD1; j_call: TRBJ2-2; cdr3_length: 14; clone_size: .; v_call: TRBV29-1; cdr3_nt: TGCAGCGCCAACCGGGACAGACTTACCGGGGAGCTGTTTTTT; cdr3_aa: CSANRDRLTGELFF
d_call: .; j_call: TRBJ2-7; cdr3_length: 12; clone_size: many; v_call: TRBV12-3/TRBV12-4; cdr3_nt: TGTGCCAGCAGTTTAGAGGGGTGGGAGCAGTACTTC; cdr3_aa: CASSLEGWEQYF
d_call: .; j_call: TRBJ1-5; cdr3_length: 14; clone_size: .; v_call: TRBV19; cdr3_nt: TGTGCCAGTAGTATACCTGACAGAAATCAGCCCCAGCATTTT; cdr3_aa: CASSIPDRNQPQHF
d_call: .; j_call: TRBJ2-7; cdr3_length: 15; clone_size: many; v_call: TRBV5-5; cdr3_nt: TGTGCCAGCAGTCCCATCGGAGGGAGCGACTACGAGCAGTACTTC; cdr3_aa: CASSPIGGSDYEQYF